The 21 T cell receptor beta chains below were found in one sample sequenced in a study of blood T cell repertoires in COVID-19. Repertoires were generated with immunoSEQ multiplex PCR, while TCRdb's copy carries only in-frame clones and drops some. Of more than 80,000 clones listed, around 78% are singletons. The specimen was peripheral blood. All receptors come from a man older than 75 with COVID-19, enrolled during active disease.

The chain links TRBV29-1 to TRBJ1-1, with TRBD1 matching over 8 bases. The CDR3 is 12 amino acids. CDR1 is SQVTM, CDR2 ANQGSEA, per germline. The ends lost 6 bases at V and 11 bases at J; junction bases unmatched: 11. The CDR3 nucleotides are TGCAGCGTCCTCAAGGACAGGGAGGGGGCTTTCTTT. Amino acid sequence: CSVLKDREGAFF.

This clone was detected only a few times. The V and J genes are TRBV28 and TRBJ1-2, with 7 bases fitting TRBD1. Germline-derived CDR1 and CDR2 are MDHEN and SYDVKM. The CDR3 runs to 15 residues. V dropped 5 bases and J dropped 4; count of bases not matched to a gene: 10. CDR3 nucleotides: TGTGCCAGCAGTGCCAGTGACAGGGAATTCTATGGCTACACCTTC. It codes for CASSASDREFYGYTF.

In this sample, this clone turned up once. The chain carries TRBV19 and TRBJ2-6; D is undetermined. Trimming removed 4 bases from V and 0 bases from J, with 7 bases in between. The CDR3 sequence is 15 residues long. Germline loops: CDR1 LNHDA, CDR2 SQIVND (reference sequence). In DNA form, the CDR3 reads TGTGCCAGTAGTAGGTGGAGCTCTGGGGCCAACGTCCTGACTTTC. Its translation is CASSRWSSGANVLTF.

This chain uses TRBV6-6 with TRBJ2-7; D gene unclear. The CDR3 length is 13 residues. V was trimmed by 7 bases and J by 1 base, leaving 11 bases between them. Germline-derived CDR1 and CDR2 are MNHNY and SVGAGI (reference sequence). The CDR3 sequence is CASIPTGSYEQYF. The CDR3, as DNA: TGTGCCAGCATTCCGACGGGTTCCTACGAGCAGTACTTC.

The V gene is TRBV6-5, the J gene TRBJ2-7, with a tentative D call TRBD1 (5 bases). The CDR3 extends over 12 amino acids. Trimming cost V 6 bases and J 1 base, with 7 bases left between them. CDR1 and CDR2 from the germline V gene are MNHEY and SVGAGI. The DNA of the CDR3 is TGTGCCAGCAGAGGGGATTCCTACGAGCAGTACTTC. Amino acids: CASRGDSYEQYF.

This sequence joins TRBV19 and TRBJ2-2; maybe TRBD1 (5 bases). Trimming removed 4 bases from V and 3 bases from J, with 12 bases in between. The CDR3 spans 15 residues. Germline V gene data show CDR1 as LNHDA and CDR2 as SQIVND (reference sequence). The CDR3 region has the DNA TGTGCCAGTAGTAGTCAGGGATCATACACCGGGGAGCTGTTTTTT. Protein: CASSSQGSYTGELFF.

The count of this clone is one. This chain's CDR3 is CASSSGEGNTEAFF. CDR3 DNA sequence: TGCGCCAGCAGCTCTGGGGAGGGGAACACTGAAGCTTTCTTT. V usage is TRBV5-1 and J usage is TRBJ1-1; D is unresolved. V gave up 3 bases and J gave up 1 base, with 10 bases separating them. The CDR3 runs 14 residues. Germline loops: CDR1 SGHRS, CDR2 YFSETQ. Variable domain in full (rest from reference TRBV5-1 and TRBJ1-1): KAGVTQTPRYLIKTRGQQVTLSCSPISGHRSVSWYQQTPGQGLQFLFEYFSETQRNKGNFPGRFSGRQFSNSRSEMNVSTLELGDSALYLCASSSGEGNTEAFFGQGTRLTVV.

The chain carries TRBV7-3 and TRBJ2-2, with a weak D call TRBD1 (6 bases). The V gene's germline CDR1 is SGHTA and CDR2 FQGTGA. Trimming cost V 5 bases and J 1 base, with 14 bases left between them. The length of the CDR3 is 16 residues. The CDR3 loop reads CASSPFDRLNTGELFF. CDR3 nucleotide sequence: TGTGCCAGCAGCCCCTTCGACAGGCTGAACACCGGGGAGCTGTTTTTT. Supplemented by reference TRBV7-3 and TRBJ2-2, the full variable domain reads GAGVSQTPSNKVTEKGKYVELRCDPISGHTALYWYRQSLGQGPEFLIYFQGTGAADDSGLPNDRFFAVRPEGSVSTLKIQRTERGDSAVYLCASSPFDRLNTGELFFGEGSRLTVL.

The CDR3 nucleotides read TGTGCCAGTAGTGACAGGACAGCAACTAATGAAAAACTGTTTTTT. This sequence encodes CASSDRTATNEKLFF. The chain is built from TRBV19 and TRBJ1-4, with TRBD1 as a possible D gene (6 bases). The CDR3 is 15 amino acids. CDR1 and CDR2 from the germline V gene are LNHDA and SQIVND (reference sequence). V was clipped by 5 bases and J by 0 bases, with 10 bases between them.

The chain couples TRBV2 to TRBJ1-1; D is undetermined. CDR1 SNHLY and CDR2 FYNNEI come from the germline V gene. The CDR3 has 13 amino acids. V shed 5 bases and J shed 1 base, with 8 bases lying between them. The CDR3 DNA follows: TGTGCCAGCAGTTTCGAGGGGAACACTGAAGCTTTCTTT. Encoded protein: CASSFEGNTEAFF.

This chain joins TRBV2 and TRBJ1-2; D not resolved. Germline-derived CDR1 and CDR2 are SNHLY and FYNNEI. V was cut by 7 bases and J by 6 bases, with 21 bases left in between. The length of the CDR3 is 15 residues. Written as DNA, the CDR3 is TGTGCCAGCACGATGGAGGCAGGTCTTAAAAATGGCTACACCTTC. Translating gives CASTMEAGLKNGYTF.

This sequence joins TRBV5-1 and TRBJ2-7, with 9 bases aligning to TRBD2. Unmatched junction bases numbered 10, after V lost 5 bases and J lost 7 bases. The CDR3 covers 14 residues. Looked up from germline, CDR1 is SGHRS and CDR2 is YFSETQ. CDR3: CASSGTSSRGEQYF. The CDR3 region has the DNA TGCGCCAGCAGTGGGACTAGCAGCCGTGGGGAGCAGTACTTC.

This chain uses TRBV11-2 with TRBJ1-2; possibly TRBD1 for D (6 bases). Per the germline V gene, CDR1 is SGHAT and CDR2 is FQNNGV. V dropped 6 bases and J dropped 7 bases, with 18 bases sitting between them. The CDR3 is 14 residues long. The CDR3 spells CASRLGHLRGGYTF. For the CDR3, the DNA is TGTGCCAGCAGGTTGGGACACCTGAGGGGTGGCTACACCTTC.

This clone was counted only a few times. The rearrangement uses TRBV6-1 and TRBJ1-5; D is unclear. Per germline, CDR1 MNHNS and CDR2 SASEGT. The ends were cut back, 3 bases at V and 1 base at J, with 10 bases in the middle. There are 15 residues in the CDR3. The CDR3 sequence: CASSERGRSNQPQHF. The CDR3 coding sequence is TGTGCCAGCAGTGAGCGCGGGAGGAGCAATCAGCCCCAGCATTTT.

CDR3 amino acids: CASSVSPGRKNTGELFF. The CDR3 nucleotides are TGTGCCAGCAGCGTATCTCCAGGGCGTAAGAACACCGGGGAGCTGTTTTTT. V and J are TRBV9 and TRBJ2-2; perhaps TRBD1 as D (5 bases). Deletions cut 1 base from V and 1 base from J, with 14 bases between. This CDR3 contains 17 residues. CDR1 is SGDLS, CDR2 YYNGEE, per germline.

This chain uses TRBV29-1 with TRBJ2-5, with TRBD1 matching 8 bases. This CDR3 is 13 amino acids long. Per the germline V gene, CDR1 is SQVTM and CDR2 is ANQGSEA. J gave up 7 bases and V 6 bases, and 10 bases lay outside the gene matches. The CDR3 sequence is CSVASGGAGTQYF. The CDR3 coding sequence is TGCAGCGTAGCCTCAGGGGGCGCAGGGACCCAGTACTTC. The entire variable domain, with the rest obtained from reference TRBV29-1 and TRBJ2-5, is as follows: SAVISQKPSRDICQRGTSLTIQCQVDSQVTMMFWYRQQPGQSLTLIATANQGSEATYESGFVIDKFPISRPNLTFSTLTVSNMSPEDSSIYLCSVASGGAGTQYFGPGTRLLVL.

The chain has TRBV19 and TRBJ1-5, with TRBD1 as a possible D gene (6 bases). This CDR3 contains 17 residues. Germline V CDR1 and CDR2: LNHDA, SQIVND (reference sequence). Between the trimmed V and J ends, which lost 5 bases and 0 bases, there was a span of 17 bases. In nucleotides, the CDR3 is TGTGCCAGTAGTCCAAATGACAGGTCTAATAGCAATCAGCCCCAGCATTTT. Its protein product is CASSPNDRSNSNQPQHF.

CDR3: CAVGPVASSNGYTF. DNA for the CDR3: TGTGCCGTGGGGCCTGTGGCCTCCTCCAATGGCTACACCTTC. The chain combines TRBV6-5 with TRBJ1-2; maybe TRBD1 (5 bases). Germline lookup yields CDR1 MNHEY and CDR2 SVGAGI. V shed 11 bases and J shed 6 bases, with 22 bases lying between them. The CDR3 spans 14 residues.

The chain carries TRBV28 and TRBJ2-7; D may be TRBD2 (5 bases). V lost 3 bases to trimming and J lost 1 base, with 10 bases between them. Germline V gene sequence: CDR1 MDHEN, CDR2 SYDVKM. The CDR3 is 14 residues long. CDR3 DNA: TGTGCCAGCAGTTTGATGGGCGGGTCCTACGAGCAGTACTTC. Protein product: CASSLMGGSYEQYF.

The V and J genes are TRBV27 and TRBJ2-3; tentatively, D is TRBD1 (5 bases). CDR1 and CDR2 from the germline V gene are MNHEY and SMNVEV (reference sequence). The CDR3 runs 16 residues. The V end was cut by 6 bases, the J end by 2 bases, with 18 bases between. In nucleotides, the CDR3 is TGTGCCAGCAGCCACCTTGAGGTAGGGGACACAGATACGCAGTATTTT. Translated, it gives CASSHLEVGDTDTQYF.

V and J are TRBV29-1 and TRBJ2-5; TRBD2 matches 13 bases. CDR1 SQVTM and CDR2 ANQGSEA come from the germline V gene. This CDR3 has 15 amino acids. V shed 6 bases and J 5 bases; nucleotides not matched to a gene: 9. The CDR3 region is CSVGRTSGSGETQYF. The CDR3 DNA follows: TGCAGCGTAGGCCGGACTAGCGGGAGTGGTGAGACCCAGTACTTC. Full variable domain (remainder filled in from reference TRBV29-1 and TRBJ2-5): SAVISQKPSRDICQRGTSLTIQCQVDSQVTMMFWYRQQPGQSLTLIATANQGSEATYESGFVIDKFPISRPNLTFSTLTVSNMSPEDSSIYLCSVGRTSGSGETQYFGPGTRLLVL.